The T cell receptor (beta chain) described here comes from a study of OX40 agonist ivuxolimab in advanced cancers. At the level of the whole study: Ivuxolimab was an agonistic, fully human IgG2 monoclonal antibody directed against OX40 (CD134), a costimulatory receptor. Intravenous ivuxolimab was administered to patients every 2 weeks at six dose levels: 0.01, 0.1, 0.3, 1.5, 3 and 10 mg/kg. Of the approximately 50 dose-escalation patients, hepatocellular carcinoma was present in about 20, melanoma in approximately 15, renal cell carcinoma in 9 and head and neck cancer in 9. The dose-escalation cohort was about 86% male with a mean age of approximately 59 years, ranging from roughly 23 to 85. Prior anti-PD-1, anti-PD-L1 or anti-CTLA-4 therapy was permitted, and checkpoint inhibitors had been received by approximately 39% of dose-escalation patients. Partial responses occurred in three dose-escalation patients: two with cutaneous melanoma and one with hepatocellular carcinoma. The purpose of peripheral TCRbeta sequencing was to test whether ivuxolimab changed TCR sequence diversity and led to clonal T-cell expansion. The paper reports the monotherapy dose-escalation portion (N = 52 patients) of the phase I ivuxolimab trial. Overall study outcomes, separate from this receptor: After ivuxolimab, CD8+ T cells had more expanded clones than CD4+ T cells on average. The antigen specificity of the peripheral T cells that underwent clonal expansion was not determined. Clonal expansion of both CD4+ and CD8+ blood T cells was observed from baseline to week 6 at doses 0.1 to 3.0 mg/kg. Low levels of normalized T-cell clonal expansion were also seen in some patients who did not respond. In the 0.1-3.0 mg/kg groups, partial responders were among the patients with the lowest normalized peripheral clonal expansion, particularly in CD8+ T cells.

The V and J ends are trimmed by 5 bases and 0 bases, leaving 16 bases between them. The CDR3 holds 17 amino acids from the cysteine to the phenylalanine. Only CDR3 DNA remains: 51 bases, in frame from the first base. CDR1 SGHTA and CDR2 FQGNSA were looked up in the germline V gene. Comment on this clone: The antigen this receptor binds is unknown. No base quality information exists; no much larger clone differs at one position.

Genomic DNA was extracted from sorted cells for sequencing of the TCRbeta CDR3 region. The immunoSEQ Assay was used for sequencing of TCRbeta CDR3 regions. TCRdb holds this immuneACCESS table with in-frame rearrangements only. Some clones are missing; in checked studies, unresolved V genes explain under half, and the rest has no known cause. This sample comprises nearly 45,000 clones, 70% to 90% of them detected only once. The ten largest clones represent roughly a sixth of the sample. The trial excluded patients who had a history of autoimmune disease or who were on systemic immunosuppression. In every dose cohort, peripheral blood was drawn for TCR sequencing at baseline, cycle 4 day 1, and cycle 7 day 1. The samples were drawn from a first-in-human, open-label, multicenter phase I dose-escalation trial of ivuxolimab. Adults with locally advanced or metastatic head and neck squamous cell, hepatocellular, melanoma or renal cell carcinoma were enrolled in the trial. Before TCR sequencing, CD4+ and CD8+ T cells were separately sorted from peripheral blood.

The source of this sequence is an adult with an advanced solid tumor such as melanoma, head and neck, liver or kidney cancer. The sample in question was CD4+ or CD8+ T cells sorted from blood, obtained in a trial of the OX40 agonist ivuxolimab. The chain employs TRBV7-2 and TRBJ2-2; D gene: possibly TRBD2, on 6 matching bases. The CDR3 in this case is CASSVPRLAPNTGELFF. The DNA reads TGTGCCAGCAGCGTACCGAGGCTAGCGCCGAACACCGGGGAGCTGTTTTTT.